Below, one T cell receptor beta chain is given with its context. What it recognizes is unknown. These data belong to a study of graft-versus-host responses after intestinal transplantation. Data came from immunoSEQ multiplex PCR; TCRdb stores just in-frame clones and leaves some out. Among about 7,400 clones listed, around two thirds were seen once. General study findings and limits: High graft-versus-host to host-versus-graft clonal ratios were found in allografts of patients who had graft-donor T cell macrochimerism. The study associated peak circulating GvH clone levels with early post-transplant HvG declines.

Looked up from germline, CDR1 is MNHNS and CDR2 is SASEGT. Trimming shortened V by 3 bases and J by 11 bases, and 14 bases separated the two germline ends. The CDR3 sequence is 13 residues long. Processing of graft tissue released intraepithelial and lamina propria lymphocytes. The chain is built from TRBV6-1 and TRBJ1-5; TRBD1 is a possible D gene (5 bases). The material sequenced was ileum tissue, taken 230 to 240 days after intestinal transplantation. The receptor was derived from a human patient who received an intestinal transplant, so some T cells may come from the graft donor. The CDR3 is CASSDRVPETQHF. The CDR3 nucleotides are TGTGCCAGCAGTGACAGGGTCCCTGAGACCCAGCATTTT.